This T cell receptor (beta chain) was retrieved from a study of cytomegalovirus exposure and HLA in healthy donors. A multiplex PCR was run with 60 Vbeta primers and 13 Jbeta primers. Produced via immunoSEQ multiplex PCR; TCRdb's table is partial and in-frame only. In the table there are around 92,000 clones, around 80% of which are singletons. General study findings and limits: In vitro checks showed that a few CMV-associated chains really do target CMV antigens. In a later analysis, specific HLA alleles were associated with around 17,000 TCR beta sequences at a 0.05 false discovery rate. It was reported that TCR beta sequences correctly inferred the HLA-A and HLA-B alleles for most subjects.

For this clone: What it binds is not known.

The donors were healthy bone marrow donors. The sequence came from a man in his sixties in good health and CMV-seropositive. The sample taken for sequencing was PBMCs.

The CDR3 DNA reads TGTGCCAGCAGCCCCCCTAGCGGGGGTAATGAGACCCAGTACTTC. Protein sequence: CASSPPSGGNETQYF. This chain joins TRBV11-2 and TRBJ2-5; 10 nucleotides line up with TRBD2. The CDR3 extends over 15 amino acids. Germline V gene lookup returns CDR1 SGHAT and CDR2 FQNNGV. Unmatched junction bases numbered 8, after V lost 5 bases and J lost 5 bases.